The rows below give T cell receptor beta chains drawn from one sample of a study of cytomegalovirus exposure and HLA in healthy donors. Method: immunoSEQ multiplex PCR; TCRdb's copy keeps in-frame clones and lacks some. The table shows some 120,000 clones, with around 80% occurring only once. Input material: PBMCs. These receptors came from a man younger than 45 in good health and CMV-seropositive. Both conserved end residues are part of each CDR3. A D gene is named only where the DNA matches it firmly. Only part of the rows carry a size: once, few, many, or a class if the clone is expanded.

clone size,CDR3 length,J gene,V gene,D gene,CDR3 DNA,CDR3 protein
.,15,TRBJ2-7,TRBV27,.,TGTGCCAGCAGTTTAGGGGACAACCTTGCTTACGAGCAGTACTTC,CASSLGDNLAYEQYF
.,14,TRBJ2-3,TRBV29-1,TRBD2,TGCAGCGTTCGTCCCGGCGGGAGTTCAGATACGCAGTATTTT,CSVRPGGSSDTQYF
.,15,TRBJ2-1,TRBV7-9,TRBD1,TGTGCCAGCAGCTTACTCCGGCAGGGGGCTGTTGAGCAGTTCTTC,CASSLLRQGAVEQFF
.,21,TRBJ2-1,TRBV7-6,TRBD2,TGTGCCAGCAGCTTCTCGACTGGCACCCGGGGGACTAGCGGGATCTACAATGAGCAGTTCTTC,CASSFSTGTRGTSGIYNEQFF
few,13,TRBJ1-1,TRBV27,.,TGTGCCAGCAGTTTTTATGTGAACACTGAAGCTTTCTTT,CASSFYVNTEAFF
.,16,TRBJ2-3,TRBV9,TRBD1,TGTGCCAGCAGCGTAGAGACAGGGGGCATGGCAGATACGCAGTATTTT,CASSVETGGMADTQYF
.,15,TRBJ2-1,TRBV4-3,.,TGCGCCAGCAGCCAGGGTAGCCGTATCCCCGCCTTACAGTTCTTC,CASSQGSRIPALQFF
.,11,TRBJ2-7,TRBV30,.,TGTGCCTGGAGTCCGGGTTACGAGCAGTACTTC,CAWSPGYEQYF
.,13,TRBJ1-5,TRBV11-2,.,TGTGCCAGCAGCTTAACGAGACAGAAGGCCCAGCATTTT,CASSLTRQKAQHF
.,16,TRBJ1-2,TRBV5-4,.,TGTGCCAGCAGCTTCTCGCTCACCGGGACAAATTATGGCTACACCTTC,CASSFSLTGTNYGYTF
.,18,TRBJ2-1,TRBV5-4,TRBD2,TGTGCCAGCAGCCTAGCTTGGAGTTTAGCGGGAGGATACAATGAGCAGTTCTTC,CASSLAWSLAGGYNEQFF
.,16,TRBJ1-1,TRBV10-3,TRBD1,TGTGCCATCAGTGAGTTCGGAGGGGGCGAGAACACTGAAGCTTTCTTT,CAISEFGGGENTEAFF
.,15,TRBJ2-3,TRBV11-2,.,TGTGCCAGCAGCTTTTCGGCCGGGAGCACAGATACGCAGTATTTT,CASSFSAGSTDTQYF
.,15,TRBJ2-7,TRBV7-3,.,TGTGCCAGCAGCACCACGGGATCCCCTCCGTCCGAGCAGTACTTC,CASSTTGSPPSEQYF
once,12,TRBJ2-1,TRBV27,.,TGTGCCAGCAGAGAAGGGTCAGGGGAGCAGTTCTTC,CASREGSGEQFF
few,16,TRBJ2-6,TRBV4-3,.,TGCGCCAGCAGCCAAGAGGCGGCTTCTGGGGCCAACGTCCTGACTTTC,CASSQEAASGANVLTF
.,12,TRBJ2-4,TRBV29-1,.,TGCAGCGTTGGCTTCCCTATGGACATTCAGTACTTC,CSVGFPMDIQYF
once,15,TRBJ1-3,TRBV28,.,TGTGCCAGCAGTTTACGGGGGGCGTCCGGAAACACCATATATTTT,CASSLRGASGNTIYF
once,17,TRBJ2-3,TRBV7-6,TRBD2,TGTGCCAGCAGCTTGTTAGCGGGAGAAGGGGGCACAGATACGCAGTATTTT,CASSLLAGEGGTDTQYF
.,12,TRBJ2-6,TRBV28,.,TGTGCCAGCCACTCTGGGGCCAACGTCCTGACTTTC,CASHSGANVLTF
few,16,TRBJ2-6,TRBV28,TRBD1,TGTGCCAGCAGGGGGACGACAGGGGCCGGGGCCAACGTCCTGACTTTC,CASRGTTGAGANVLTF
.,13,TRBJ2-1,TRBV7-7,.,TGTGCCAGCAGCTTAGCGCTAGCGACTGAGCAGTTCTTC,CASSLALATEQFF
once,13,TRBJ2-7,TRBV7-9,.,TGTGCCAGCAGCTTAGACAACACAGGCGAGCAGTACTTC,CASSLDNTGEQYF
.,14,TRBJ1-4,TRBV5-1,.,TGCGCCAGCAGCCCATCCACAGGGCCTGAAAAACTGTTTTTT,CASSPSTGPEKLFF
.,16,TRBJ2-3,TRBV5-8,.,TGTGCCAGCAGCCCCGCGCCAGCTAGTTACACAGATACGCAGTATTTT,CASSPAPASYTDTQYF
.,15,TRBJ2-5,TRBV5-6,TRBD2,TGTGCCAGCAGCCAGACTAGCGGGACGGGGGAGACCCAGTACTTC,CASSQTSGTGETQYF
.,13,TRBJ2-7,TRBV9,.,TGTGCCAGCAGCCCAACTATTCGCTCCGAGCAGTACTTC,CASSPTIRSEQYF
.,12,TRBJ1-1,TRBV28,.,TGTGCCAGCAGTCTCCCCTGGCAGGAAGCTTTCTTT,CASSLPWQEAFF
.,15,TRBJ1-2,TRBV19,TRBD1,TGTGCCAGTAGTTTGACAGGGAAATTTGACTATGGCTACACCTTC,CASSLTGKFDYGYTF
.,17,TRBJ2-3,TRBV5-4,.,TGTGCCAGCAGCCCGGTGTGGGCAGGGATGAAAACAGATACGCAGTATTTT,CASSPVWAGMKTDTQYF
.,16,TRBJ2-1,TRBV18,TRBD2,TGTGCCAGCTCACTGAAGGGACTAGCGGGAAGAAATGAGCAGTTCTTC,CASSLKGLAGRNEQFF
.,15,TRBJ2-5,TRBV5-1,TRBD1,TGCGCCAGCAGCTTGATTGGGACAGCACAAGAGACCCAGTACTTC,CASSLIGTAQETQYF
.,15,TRBJ2-5,TRBV11-2,TRBD1,TGTGCCAGCAGCACCAGGCCCGGGACAGAAGAGACCCAGTACTTC,CASSTRPGTEETQYF
.,14,TRBJ2-5,TRBV5-1,.,TGCGCCAGCAGCTTCCTAGGACTGCAAGAGACCCAGTACTTC,CASSFLGLQETQYF
few,14,TRBJ2-7,TRBV28,.,TGTGCCAGCAGTTTCCAGGGAAGCTCCTACGAGCAGTACTTC,CASSFQGSSYEQYF
.,13,TRBJ1-3,TRBV10-3,TRBD1,TGTGCCATCGGGACAGGGAGCGGAAACACCATATATTTT,CAIGTGSGNTIYF
.,13,TRBJ2-7,TRBV7-3,.,TGTGCCAGCAGCTTAAGACAGGACTACGAGCAGTACTTC,CASSLRQDYEQYF
.,16,TRBJ2-5,TRBV11-2,TRBD2,TGTGCCAGCAGCTTAGGTCCTAGCGGGATACTAGAGACCCAGTACTTC,CASSLGPSGILETQYF
.,14,TRBJ1-1,TRBV27,.,TGTGCCAGCAGTCTTTCAGGGTTTTCTTCTGAAGCTTTCTTT,CASSLSGFSSEAFF
few,18,TRBJ1-2,TRBV29-1,TRBD1,TGCAGCGTTTCCCCCGGGGGGGGACAGGGGGCGCATAACTATGGCTACACCTTC,CSVSPGGGQGAHNYGYTF
few,13,TRBJ2-7,TRBV2,TRBD1,TGTGCCAGCAGTGACGACAGGGGGTACGAGCAGTACTTC,CASSDDRGYEQYF
.,15,TRBJ2-7,TRBV15,.,TGTGCCACCAGCAGCTTCGGGACTGATGGCTACGAGCAGTACTTC,CATSSFGTDGYEQYF
once,12,TRBJ2-7,TRBV5-6,.,TGTGCCAGCAATGATTACTCCGTCGAGCAGTACTTC,CASNDYSVEQYF
.,15,TRBJ2-7,TRBV27,TRBD2,TGTGCCAGCAGTTCTCGGACTAGCGGGATCAACGAGCAGTACTTC,CASSSRTSGINEQYF
.,13,TRBJ2-1,TRBV29-1,TRBD2,TGCAGCGTTGCCGGGAGGGCCTACAATGAGCAGTTCTTC,CSVAGRAYNEQFF
.,14,TRBJ2-3,TRBV9,.,TGTGCCAGCAGCCTAGGCAGGGGCACAGATACGCAGTATTTT,CASSLGRGTDTQYF
.,12,TRBJ2-7,TRBV5-1,.,TGCGCCAGCAGCAGTTTGGGGCGCGAGCAGTACTTC,CASSSLGREQYF